The TCR beta chain under discussion was sequenced for a study of shared clonotypes between healthy human individuals (dated by TCRdb to between 2020 and 2021). About the full investigation: A couple of women and a few men aged 18 to 49 years were included in the cohort. For each donor, CD4 naive and CD4 memory were each given three plates, CD8 naive was given two plates, and CD8 memory was given one plate. The study deeply sequenced blood TCR repertoires of about five healthy adults to estimate repertoire size and the extent of clonotype sharing between individuals. To increase sequencing depth and limit assay-specific biases, different laboratories used diverse techniques to prepare libraries and sequence TCR repertoires. Each donor's leukapheresis produced roughly between roughly 0.94 and 9.5 billion PBMCs. General findings and caveats noted by the study authors: Estimated clonotype richness was generally larger for naive than for memory subsets. Pairwise subsampling led to the expectation that sequencing depth would affect the degree of clonotype sharing among donors. Because the study included only a small number of donors, the genetic and exposure-history diversity represented was limited. Across a handful of donors, about 5% of naive CD4, around 3.3% of naive CD8, 2.3% of memory CD4, and 0.4% of memory CD8 clonotypes were shared. Sampling was limited to blood, and TCR repertoires in tissue likely differ from TCR repertoires in blood. Clonotypes shared by all four sorted-subset donors showed higher generation probabilities than non-shared clonotypes. Rarefaction of sorted-subset datasets indicated incomplete sequencing despite the large sequencing depth.

Turning to this clone: What antigen it recognizes has not been identified. There are no base qualities to consult, and no much larger clone falls within one base.

Using the deep immunoSEQ assay, multiplex PCR amplified TCR CDR3 regions from genomic DNA. For each cell subset, the extracted genomic DNA was distributed evenly across all wells of several immunoSEQ 96-well plates, and each plate served as one replicate. For sorted subsets, each replicate PCR was loaded with roughly 200 ng genomic DNA, equivalent to about 30,000 T cell genomes. Purified libraries were measured with a Qubit 3.0 fluorometer, size-checked on a Bioanalyzer 2100, and measured again with the KAPA Library Quantification kit. Each immunoSEQ 96-well plate was sequenced on its own single-read 150-cycle Illumina NextSeq 550 flow cell. On the study's bioinformatics: Because only junctional sequences without quality scores were contained in the immunoSEQ output, filtering matching that applied to full-length reads could not be performed. To assign V/J genes and CDR3, sequences were annotated using PyIR, a Python wrapper for IgBLAST v1.9, with IMGT germline references. Any read was removed if the V/J assignment was weak (E-value above 1e-6), the CDR3 was missing, or the read contained stop codons, out-of-frame junctions, or ambiguous translated residues. V3J clonotypes were defined as sequences sharing an identical inferred V gene, J gene, and CDR3 amino acid sequence. Percentage overlap between repertoires was calculated by dividing the number of shared unique clonotypes by the size of the smaller repertoire. Richness of each repertoire was evaluated using RTK rarefaction, the Chao1 estimator, and Recon v2.1 estimates of unobserved clonotypes. Generation probabilities for all TCRbeta clonotypes obtained by the gDNA method from a few donors were computed using OLGA. Held by TCRdb, this immuneACCESS table contains in-frame sequences only and omits some clones. Under half of the omission traces to an unresolved V gene where checked; the cause of the rest is unknown. That table is the source of V, J and clone size, and D and trimming were worked out from the DNA. The table for this sample lists 550,000 to 750,000 clones; 95% to 96% of them were counted only once. Together, the top ten hold over 0.09% of the sample.

Inclusive of the bounding cysteine and phenylalanine, the CDR3 is 15 residues long. Of the read, only the CDR3 DNA is kept; its 45 bases are in frame from base 1. Trimming leaves V shorter by 3 bases and J shorter by 4 bases, with the junction holding 8 bases beyond the gene matches. CDR1 and CDR2 are read off the germline V gene (reference sequence) as MNHEY and SMNVEV. CD8 naive samples were CD45RO-negative cells positively selected for CCR7, giving a CD45RA+CCR7+ population that excluded TemRA cells. The donors were healthy, HIV-negative adults who had no recently reported acute infections or vaccinations. All donors were Caucasian adults living in Nashville, Tennessee, USA. Blood was collected by leukapheresis, and PBMCs were isolated by Ficoll-Histopaque density gradient centrifugation and then cryopreserved in liquid nitrogen vapor phase. Analytical flow cytometry was used to check the purity and quantity of every magnetically sorted T cell population. Each sorted fraction had its genomic DNA isolated and then quantified by UV absorbance on a Nanodrop 2000c.

The TCR was taken from a woman aged 25 to 39 in good health. The chain uses TRBV27 and TRBJ2-7, with 8 bases aligning to TRBD2. The sample comprised naive CD8+ T cells sorted from blood. In light of the paper, this sample's cell subset or site label describes: CD45RA+CCR7+. The bases are TGTGCCAGCAGTTTCGCAGCGGGACTAGAATACGAGCAGTACTTC. This is translated as CASSFAAGLEYEQYF.